A selection of T cell receptor beta chains follows, all from one sample in a study of blood T cells in healthy people across ages. TCRdb passed the 5' RACE reads through MiXCR, listing each CDR3 protein once. The sample has 800,000 or so distinct CDR3 sequences, 62% seen once; the top ten hold approximately 30%. Sequencing input: blood. The receptors come from a man aged 25 to 45 in good health. Both conserved end residues are trimmed from each CDR3.

cdr3_aa v_call
SVLTGALNEQF TRBV29-1
ASSLITRGGREQF TRBV27
ASSETSGGATETQY TRBV9
ASSSPGTLEQY TRBV5-6
SIAGGVSEQY TRBV20-1
ASSSTIDREGGYT TRBV5-1
ASSQQAGGTIGEQF TRBV4-3
SGLLLSVYNEQF TRBV20-1
ASSPTGEIYNEQF TRBV7-9
ASRRHHQETQY TRBV7-9
ASSLGTEESPLH TRBV7-3
ASSQKPGQGMSSYNEQF TRBV14
SARKDRSAYEQY TRBV20-1
ATRGWTYNEQF TRBV15
ASGAGESGYT TRBV28
ASSLPLTFLITDTQY TRBV13
ASSLVVGGQF TRBV5-1
VSSWGPTSDTQY TRBV5-1
ASSLAPGWGYQETQY TRBV7-9
AISRRTGQANEQF TRBV10-3
ASSRDRGYERY TRBV7-3
ASSRGLASSPLH TRBV12-3/TRBV12-4